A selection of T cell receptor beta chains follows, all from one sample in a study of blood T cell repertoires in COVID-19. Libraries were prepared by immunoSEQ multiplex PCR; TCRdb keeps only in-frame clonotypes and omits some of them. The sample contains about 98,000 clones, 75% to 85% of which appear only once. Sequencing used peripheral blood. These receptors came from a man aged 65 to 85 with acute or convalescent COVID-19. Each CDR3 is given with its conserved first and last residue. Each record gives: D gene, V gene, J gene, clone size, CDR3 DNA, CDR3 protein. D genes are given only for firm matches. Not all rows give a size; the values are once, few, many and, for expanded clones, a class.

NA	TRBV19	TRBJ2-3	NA	TGTGCCAGTAGTTCTTACAGGGGGGGGACAGATACGCAGTATTTT	CASSSYRGGTDTQYF
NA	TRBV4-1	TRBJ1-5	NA	TGCGCCAGCAGCCAAGGGGGCAGGGATCAGCCCCAGCATTTT	CASSQGGRDQPQHF
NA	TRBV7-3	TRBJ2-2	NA	TGTGCCAGCAGCCCCCGGACCGGGGAGCTGTTTTTT	CASSPRTGELFF
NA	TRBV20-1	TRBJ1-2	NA	TGCAGTGCTAGTAGTGGGTCGGCTGCGGGTAACTATGGCTACACCTTC	CSASSGSAAGNYGYTF
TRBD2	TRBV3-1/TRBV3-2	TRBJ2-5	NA	TGTGCCAGCAGCCCCGGCGGGGGCGGGAGGGCCCGGGAGACCCAGTACTTC	CASSPGGGGRARETQYF
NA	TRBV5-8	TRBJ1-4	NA	TGTGCCAGCAGCTTGTACGCTCAGGCAGGGCACGAAAAACTGTTTTTT	CASSLYAQAGHEKLFF
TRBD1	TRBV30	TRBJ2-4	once	TGTGCCTGGAGTGAAGGACAGGGTACCCGTGGGGGCATTCAGTACTTC	CAWSEGQGTRGGIQYF
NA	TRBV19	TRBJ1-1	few	TGTGCCAGTAGTGCGGTGGACAGTTTGAACACTGAAGCTTTCTTT	CASSAVDSLNTEAFF
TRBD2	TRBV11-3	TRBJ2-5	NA	TGTGCCAGCAGCTCCCGACTAGCGGGAGGCCAAGAGACCCAGTACTTC	CASSSRLAGGQETQYF
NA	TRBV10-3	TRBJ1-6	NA	TGTGCCATCAGTGAGTCGCTCGGAGCGGTCCTCCACTTT	CAISESLGAVLHF